The 31 T cell receptor beta chains in this list originate from one sample, sequenced in a study of cytomegalovirus exposure and HLA in healthy donors. The PCR used 60 Vbeta and 13 Jbeta primers. Profiled with immunoSEQ multiplex PCR; TCRdb holds only in-frame clones, not every one. The sample holds around 130,000 clones, around four fifths seen once. The source material was PBMCs. These receptors were taken from a boy aged 2 to 10 in good health and CMV-seronegative.

The chain uses TRBV27 and TRBJ1-5, with 8 bases identical to TRBD1. In germline, CDR1 is MNHEY, CDR2 SMNVEV (reference sequence). This CDR3 is built from 16 residues. The junction had 9 bases not matched to a gene; V was cut back by 5 bases and J by 3 bases. Written as DNA, the CDR3 is TGTGCCAGCAGTCCTACCGGACAGGGCCTCAATCAGCCCCAGCATTTT. Its translation: CASSPTGQGLNQPQHF.

The gene calls are TRBV9 and TRBJ1-2; D might be TRBD1 (5 bases). Trimming took 0 bases from V and 5 from J, leaving 14 bases between them. Germline V CDR1 and CDR2: SGDLS, YYNGEE. The CDR3 length is 15 residues. The CDR3 DNA follows: TGTGCCAGCAGCGTAGCTGCCGAGCAGGGATATGGCTACACCTTC. Protein sequence: CASSVAAEQGYGYTF.

This chain uses TRBV1 with TRBJ1-3; TRBD1 is the table's D call and was not checked against the DNA. TRBV1 corresponds to a pseudogene. The CDR3 sequence is 19 residues long. CDR3 nucleotide sequence: TGCACCAGCCCCCAGGGAGACAGGGGACTCTGGGCTTATAGAAACACCATATATTTT. This encodes CTSPQGDRGLWAYRNTIYF.

The CDR3 nucleotides read TGTGCCAGCAGCCAGATCCCCAATGAAAAACTGTTTTTT. It is translated as CASSQIPNEKLFF. The chain couples TRBV7-2 to TRBJ1-4; D uncertain. Germline V gene data show CDR1 as SGHTA and CDR2 as FQGNSA. V was shortened by 5 bases and J by 5 bases, with 9 bases between the two germline ends. The CDR3 covers 13 residues.

The chain employs TRBV10-3 and TRBJ1-5; 7 bases are shared with TRBD1. The V segment lost 2 bases and the J segment 6 bases; nucleotides outside the gene matches: 10. The germline gives CDR1 ENHRY, CDR2 SYGVKD. The CDR3 extends over 16 amino acids. Here the CDR3 reads CAISETQGGAGQPQHF. The CDR3 DNA reads TGTGCCATCAGTGAGACCCAGGGGGGCGCGGGTCAGCCCCAGCATTTT.

The rearrangement uses TRBV25-1 and TRBJ2-1, with TRBD2 matching over 8 bases. Trimming cost V 1 base and J 6 bases; bases outside gene matches: 14. Germline assignment: CDR1 MGHDK and CDR2 SYGVNS. The CDR3 covers 18 residues. The CDR3 DNA sequence: TGTGCCAGCAGTGAATGGAGTAACAGCGGGAGCCGTGGCAATGAGCAGTTCTTC. Its protein product is CASSEWSNSGSRGNEQFF.

With respect to this clone: The junction differs from germline at one of its ends, possibly a read error. This chain links TRBV7-2 with TRBJ1-3, with 9 bases that match TRBD1. Germline lookup yields CDR1 SGHTA and CDR2 FQGNSA. The CDR3 extends over 15 amino acids. The CDR3 loop is CASSLTGGPGNTVYF. The CDR3 bases are TGTGCCAGCAGCCTAACAGGGGGCCCTGGAAACACCGTATATTTT.

This clone was detected a few times. This chain joins TRBV5-8 and TRBJ1-1, with a tentative D call TRBD1 (5 bases). The CDR3 contains 15 residues. CDR1 SGHTS and CDR2 YDEGEE come from the germline V gene. Trimming took 5 bases from V and 7 from J, leaving 21 bases between them. CDR3 sequence (DNA): TGTGCCAGCAGAGAGCGCGGAGGGGTCGGCAGTGAAGCTTTCTTT. As protein: CASRERGGVGSEAFF.

The chain recombines TRBV9 with TRBJ2-2, with D possibly TRBD2 on 6 matching bases. The CDR3 loop spans 17 amino acids. Trimming pared 4 bases from V and 3 bases from J, leaving 19 bases between. Germline V gene lookup returns CDR1 SGDLS and CDR2 YYNGEE. The CDR3 DNA reads TGTGCCAGCAGCAACCCCCAGGGTAGGGACTACACCGGGGAGCTGTTTTTT. It translates to CASSNPQGRDYTGELFF.

This chain joins TRBV20-1 and TRBJ2-2; 7 positions match TRBD2. The CDR3 consists of 11 residues. V was clipped by 5 bases and J by 6 bases; unmatched bases: 0. CDR1 is DFQATT and CDR2 is SNEGSKA in the germline V gene (reference sequence). The CDR3 nucleotides read TGCAGTGCTGGGAGGGCCGGGGAGCTGTTTTTT. It specifies CSAGRAGELFF.

This clone was observed a few times. The V call is TRBV2, the J call TRBJ1-1; D gene ambiguous. This CDR3 has 10 amino acids. The germline V gene encodes CDR1 SNHLY and CDR2 FYNNEI. V was cut by 10 bases and J by 7 bases, with 10 bases left in between. The CDR3 DNA reads as TGTGCCATTATACACCATGAAGCTTTCTTT. This codes for CAIIHHEAFF.

This chain joins TRBV5-4 and TRBJ1-5; possibly TRBD1 for D (5 bases). Germline V gives CDR1 SGHNT, CDR2 YYREEE (reference sequence). Trimming removed 4 bases from V and 2 bases from J, with 10 bases in between. CDR3 length: 14 amino acids. Written as DNA, the CDR3 is TGTGCCAGCAGCCAAGGGGTGGGCAATCAGCCCCAGCATTTT. Protein: CASSQGVGNQPQHF.

The rearrangement uses TRBV9 and TRBJ2-1; 9 bases match TRBD2. In germline, CDR1 is SGDLS, CDR2 YYNGEE. The V and J ends lost 4 bases and 0 bases, in that order; junction bases with no gene match: 11. The CDR3 is made up of 18 amino acids. CDR3 sequence: CASSPRSGGPFSYNEQFF. CDR3 coding DNA: TGTGCCAGCAGCCCCCGTAGCGGGGGCCCCTTCTCCTACAATGAGCAGTTCTTC.

The V and J genes are TRBV7-9 and TRBJ1-2; D might be TRBD1 (6 bases). The germline gives CDR1 SEHNR, CDR2 FQNEAQ (reference sequence). The CDR3 is made up of 13 amino acids. Trimming pared 3 bases from V and 5 bases from J, leaving 10 bases between. The CDR3 DNA follows: TGTGCCAGCAGCTTGACAGGAACGTATGGCTACACCTTC. The encoded protein is CASSLTGTYGYTF.

This chain joins TRBV4-2 and TRBJ2-7; 9 bases are a match to TRBD2. The ends lost 2 bases at V and 6 bases at J; junction bases unmatched: 11. The CDR3 sequence is 16 residues long. CDR1 is LGHNA and CDR2 is YNFKEQ in the germline V gene. CDR3 coding DNA: TGTGCCAGCAGCCAATTGGGCGGAAATAGCGGGGGCGAGCAGTACTTC. Translating gives CASSQLGGNSGGEQYF.

CDR3 region: CASRSSEASGTHTRTDTQYF. The CDR3 DNA sequence: TGTGCAAGTCGCTCCAGTGAGGCATCCGGGACTCACACCCGGACAGATACGCAGTATTTT. The chain links TRBV12-2 to TRBJ2-3; the table gives TRBD2 as D, unverified against the DNA. TRBV12-2 is annotated as a pseudogene. The CDR3 spans 20 residues.

The V gene is TRBV4-2, the J gene TRBJ1-1; D possibly corresponds to TRBD1 (5 bases). Trimming removed 3 bases at V and 6 bases at J, with 14 bases between. The CDR3 is 14 amino acids. CDR1 and CDR2 (germline): LGHNA, YNFKEQ. The CDR3 nucleotides are TGTGCCAGCAGCCACCTCCTAAGGGGTCCTGAAGCTTTCTTT. Amino acid sequence: CASSHLLRGPEAFF.

This chain connects TRBV2 to TRBJ1-2; the match to TRBD1 covers 7 bases. Germline V gene data show CDR1 as SNHLY and CDR2 as FYNNEI. This CDR3 is built from 13 residues. J lost 4 bases, V lost 3 bases, and 2 bases had no gene match. CDR3 DNA sequence: TGTGCCAGCAGTGAGACAGGGAGCTATGGCTACACCTTC. It is translated as CASSETGSYGYTF. Supplemented by reference TRBV2 and TRBJ1-2, the full variable domain reads EPEVTQTPSHQVTQMGQEVILRCVPISNHLYFYWYRQILGQKVEFLVSFYNNEISEKSEIFDDQFSVERPDGSNFTLKIRSTKLEDSAMYFCASSETGSYGYTFGSGTRLTVV.

This clone was observed a handful of times. This chain uses TRBV5-4 with TRBJ2-3; the match to TRBD1 covers 8 bases. The junction had 2 bases not matched to a gene; V was cut back by 4 bases and J by 4 bases. The V gene's germline CDR1 is SGHNT and CDR2 YYREEE (reference sequence). CDR3 size: 13 residues. CDR3: CASSQQGADTQYF. CDR3 nucleotides: TGTGCCAGCAGCCAACAGGGGGCAGATACGCAGTATTTT.

This clone came up a few times. The chain uses TRBV7-3 and TRBJ1-5; 7 bases align to TRBD1. There are 15 residues in the CDR3. J was trimmed by 7 bases and V by 2 bases; bases with no gene match: 8. The germline V gene encodes CDR1 SGHTA and CDR2 FQGTGA. CDR3 nucleotide sequence: TGTGCCAGCAGCTTAGATCAGGGGGTCGTACAGCCCCAGCATTTT. Its protein is CASSLDQGVVQPQHF. Looking up the rest from reference TRBV7-3 and TRBJ1-5 gives the full variable domain: GAGVSQTPSNKVTEKGKYVELRCDPISGHTALYWYRQSLGQGPEFLIYFQGTGAADDSGLPNDRFFAVRPEGSVSTLKIQRTERGDSAVYLCASSLDQGVVQPQHFGDGTRLSIL.

The chain uses TRBV7-9 and TRBJ2-5, with TRBD2 matching 8 bases. Germline CDR1 is SEHNR and CDR2 is FQNEAQ (reference sequence). The V and J ends lost 3 bases and 5 bases, in that order; junction bases with no gene match: 11. CDR3 length: 16 amino acids. The CDR3 coding sequence is TGTGCCAGCAGCTTGACCTCGGGAGGGTTCGGTGAGACCCAGTACTTC. It specifies CASSLTSGGFGETQYF.

The CDR3 is CASTSFIRDRHDDEQYV. The DNA of the CDR3 is TGTGCCAGCACCTCCTTTATTCGGGACAGGCACGATGACGAGCAGTACGTC. The chain uses TRBV6-7 and TRBJ2-7; 8 bases agree with TRBD1. TRBV6-7 is annotated as an ORF whose role is uncertain. CDR3 length equals 17 residues. Germline trimming cut 7 bases from V and 5 bases from J; bases unmatched to any gene: 19.

This chain links TRBV6-5 with TRBJ1-2, with a possible D match to TRBD1 (6 bases). Trimming removed 6 bases at V and 7 bases at J, with 18 bases between. Germline assignment: CDR1 MNHEY and CDR2 SVGAGI. The CDR3 is 14 residues long. CDR3 bases: TGTGCCAGCAGCTGGGGGCAGGGAGGGTTTGGCTACACCTTC. Residues: CASSWGQGGFGYTF.

This sequence joins TRBV10-1 and TRBJ1-2; the D is unclear. V was shortened by 3 bases and J by 7 bases, with 12 bases between the two germline ends. CDR1 and CDR2 (germline): WNHNN, SYGVQD (reference sequence). The CDR3 spans 13 residues. This chain's CDR3 is CASSESGNLGYTF. The DNA of the CDR3 is TGCGCCAGCAGTGAATCGGGGAACCTTGGCTACACCTTC.

CDR3 in DNA: TGCGCCAGCAGCCAATGGACTAGCGGTACCGGGGAGCTGTTTTTT. Residues: CASSQWTSGTGELFF. This chain links TRBV4-1 with TRBJ2-2; TRBD2 matches at 10 bases. Losses at the gene ends were 2 bases for V and 5 bases for J; bases not matched to a gene: 2. Germline assignment: CDR1 MGHRA and CDR2 YSYEKL. This CDR3 is 15 amino acids long.

The V and J genes are TRBV27 and TRBJ1-5; D is possibly TRBD1 (6 bases). Germline-derived CDR1 and CDR2 are MNHEY and SMNVEV (reference sequence). The CDR3 consists of 18 residues. Trimming left V 6 bases short and J 1 base short, with 22 bases between. The CDR3 nucleotides are TGTGCCAGCAGGCCCGGGGGGGGGATGGGGGCGAGCAATCAGCCCCAGCATTTT. It encodes CASRPGGGMGASNQPQHF.

The chain uses TRBV5-6 and TRBJ1-1; 9 bases agree with TRBD1. V lost 2 bases to trimming and J lost 8 bases; unmatched junction nucleotides: 16. Germline loops: CDR1 SGHDT, CDR2 YYEEEE. This CDR3 is built from 17 residues. CDR3 sequence: CASSLLVGSTGGPEAFF. Written as DNA, the CDR3 is TGTGCCAGCAGCTTACTTGTTGGATCGACAGGGGGACCCGAAGCTTTCTTT. Looking up the rest from reference TRBV5-6 and TRBJ1-1 gives the full variable domain: DAGVTQSPTHLIKTRGQQVTLRCSPKSGHDTVSWYQQALGQGPQFIFQYYEEEERQRGNFPDRFSGHQFPNYSSELNVNALLLGDSALYLCASSLLVGSTGGPEAFFGQGTRLTVV.

The CDR3 loop is CASSTTGGRGGYTF. The CDR3 DNA reads as TGTGCCAGCAGCACTACAGGGGGTAGAGGGGGCTACACCTTC. The V gene is TRBV7-9, the J gene TRBJ1-2; TRBD1 agrees at 8 bases. The junction had 10 bases not matched to a gene; V was cut back by 5 bases and J by 8 bases. The CDR3 has 14 residues. Germline V CDR1 and CDR2: SEHNR, FQNEAQ (reference sequence).

The chain uses TRBV6-1 and TRBJ1-2; weak D call: TRBD1 (5 bases). The germline gives CDR1 MNHNS, CDR2 SASEGT. The CDR3 is 14 amino acids. Trimming shortened V by 5 bases and J by 2 bases, and 12 bases separated the two germline ends. The CDR3 here is CASSKEGMNYGYTF. DNA for the CDR3: TGTGCCAGCAGTAAGGAGGGGATGAACTATGGCTACACCTTC.

This rearrangement joins TRBV9 to TRBJ1-1; no firm D call. Trimming shortened V by 4 bases and J by 12 bases, and 22 bases separated the two germline ends. There are 14 residues in the CDR3. Germline CDR1 reads SGDLS; CDR2 reads YYNGEE. The CDR3 DNA reads TGTGCCAGCAGCCCATATTCAGGTGCCTTGAATACTTTCTTT. Amino acids: CASSPYSGALNTFF.

This rearrangement joins TRBV30 to TRBJ1-2; TRBD1 is a possible D gene (5 bases). CDR3 size: 13 residues. Trimming took 3 bases from V and 0 from J, leaving 8 bases between them. Germline V gene lookup returns CDR1 GTSNPN and CDR2 SVGIG (reference sequence). For the CDR3, the DNA is TGTGCCTGGAGGGACACATCTAACTATGGCTACACCTTC. Its translation: CAWRDTSNYGYTF.